Below are 32 T cell receptor beta chains sequenced from a single sample in a study of cytotoxic CD8 clonotypes in ibrutinib-treated CLL. Sequencing was performed with immunoSEQ multiplex PCR; in TCRdb, only in-frame clones are kept and a portion is missing. Of about 43,000 clones in the sample, less than 70% were seen once. This material consisted of PBMCs, taken after 12 months of ibrutinib treatment. All receptors derive from a human donor with chronic lymphocytic leukemia.

This chain joins TRBV15 and TRBJ1-1, with D possibly matching TRBD1 (5 bases). With 1 base removed from V and 7 bases from J, the gap between germline ends came to 7 bases. Germline values: CDR1 LNHNV, CDR2 YYDKDF (reference sequence). The CDR3 loop spans 12 amino acids. The CDR3 sequence is CATSRGDYEAFF. CDR3 sequence (DNA): TGTGCCACCAGCAGAGGGGACTATGAAGCTTTCTTT.

This clone turned up a few times. The chain has TRBV10-1 and TRBJ2-2; D call uncertain. CDR3 length: 12 amino acids. Trimming took 3 bases from V and 3 from J, leaving 2 bases between them. The V gene's germline CDR1 is WNHNN and CDR2 SYGVQD (reference sequence). The CDR3 sequence: CASSEDTGELFF. CDR3 bases: TGCGCCAGCAGTGAAGACACCGGGGAGCTGTTTTTT.

J is TRBJ1-5 and V is TRBV7-9, with 9 bases lining up with TRBD1. The V and J ends lost 5 bases and 7 bases, in that order; junction bases with no gene match: 3. This CDR3 spans 13 amino acids. CDR1 and CDR2 (germline): SEHNR, FQNEAQ (reference sequence). The CDR3 DNA sequence: TGTGCCAGCAGCCGGACAGGGGACCAGCCCCAGCATTTT. This translates into CASSRTGDQPQHF.

The chain uses TRBV7-2 and TRBJ1-6; unclear D gene. The V end lost 3 bases, the J end lost 7 bases, and 7 bases lay between the germline ends. Per germline, CDR1 SGHTA and CDR2 FQGNSA. The CDR3 consists of 13 residues. CDR3 DNA: TGTGCCAGCAGCTTTGTCCAGAATTCACCCCTCCACTTT. Encoded protein: CASSFVQNSPLHF.

V usage is TRBV27 and J usage is TRBJ2-1, with 9 bases aligning to TRBD1. Germline V gene sequence: CDR1 MNHEY, CDR2 SMNVEV (reference sequence). The CDR3 is 13 amino acids. The V segment lost 2 bases and the J segment 12 bases; nucleotides outside the gene matches: 5. CDR3 DNA sequence: TGTGCCAGCAGTTTAGACAGGGGGGGAATGCAGTTCTTC. Its protein is CASSLDRGGMQFF.

V gene TRBV6-5 combines with J gene TRBJ1-6; tentative D call: TRBD1 (6 bases). V was shortened by 6 bases and J by 7 bases, with 13 bases between the two germline ends. Germline loops: CDR1 MNHEY, CDR2 SVGAGI. This CDR3 spans 14 amino acids. CDR3 amino acids: CASSSGTHNSPLHF. The DNA of the CDR3 is TGTGCCAGCAGCTCCGGGACACACAATTCACCCCTCCACTTT.

CDR3 nucleotide sequence: TGTGCCACCAGCGCCCAACAGGGAACCCTAGCCAAAAACATTCAGTACTTC. It encodes CATSAQQGTLAKNIQYF. The gene calls are TRBV15 and TRBJ2-4, with D possibly matching TRBD1 (6 bases). V was cut by 5 bases and J by 0 bases, with 17 bases left in between. The germline V gene has CDR1 LNHNV and CDR2 YYDKDF (reference sequence). The CDR3 loop spans 17 amino acids.

The chain recombines TRBV9 with TRBJ2-1; 10 positions match TRBD2. The CDR3 has 15 residues. Germline CDR1 reads SGDLS; CDR2 reads YYNGEE. V lost 2 bases to trimming and J lost 6 bases; unmatched junction nucleotides: 5. CDR3 loop: CASSVRTSGVNEQFF. In DNA, the CDR3 is TGTGCCAGCAGCGTTAGGACTAGCGGAGTCAATGAGCAGTTCTTC.

This chain connects TRBV7-2 to TRBJ2-2, with D possibly TRBD1 on 5 matching bases. This CDR3 has 15 amino acids. The V end lost 8 bases, the J end lost 0 bases, and 13 bases lay between the germline ends. Germline CDR1 is SGHTA and CDR2 is FQGNSA. In DNA form, the CDR3 reads TGTGCCAGCCGCCAGGACACGGCGAACACCGGGGAGCTGTTTTTT. It translates to CASRQDTANTGELFF. Complete variable domain (other parts from reference TRBV7-2 and TRBJ2-2): GAGVSQSPSNKVTEKGKDVELRCDPISGHTALYWYRQSLGQGLEFLIYFQGNSAPDKSGLPSDRFSAERTGGSVSTLTIQRTQQEDSAVYLCASRQDTANTGELFFGEGSRLTVL.

The chain has TRBV19 and TRBJ1-3; perhaps TRBD1 as D (5 bases). The CDR3 is made up of 15 amino acids. The germline V and J ends were trimmed by 3 bases and 0 bases, with 9 bases remaining between them. Germline CDR1 LNHDA, CDR2 SQIVND (reference sequence). CDR3 protein: CASSIQGISGNTIYF. CDR3 nucleotides: TGTGCCAGTAGTATCCAGGGTATCTCTGGAAACACCATATATTTT.

The chain carries TRBV7-8 and TRBJ2-3, with D unresolved. Germline values: CDR1 SGHVS, CDR2 FQNEAQ. The V gene lost 2 bases and the J gene lost 4 bases, with 19 bases spanning the gap. This CDR3 is built from 17 residues. Written as DNA, the CDR3 is TGTGCCAGCAGCTTAATAGGCGGTGCCGGTGGGCCAGATACGCAGTATTTT. It translates to CASSLIGGAGGPDTQYF.

V usage is TRBV11-3 and J usage is TRBJ2-3; either TRBD1 or TRBD2 may supply D (5 bases each). Per germline, CDR1 SGHNT and CDR2 YENEEA. This CDR3 region has 14 residues. V was clipped by 3 bases and J by 0 bases, with 7 bases between them. The CDR3 DNA reads TGTGCCAGCAGCTTCCGGGGCAGCACAGATACGCAGTATTTT. Translating gives CASSFRGSTDTQYF.

V and J are TRBV14 and TRBJ1-1; D unresolved. This CDR3 is built from 14 residues. V shed 1 base and J shed 1 base, with 7 bases lying between them. Germline V CDR1 and CDR2: SGHDN, FVKESK. CDR3 region: CASSQGARNTEAFF. CDR3 coding DNA: TGTGCCAGCAGCCAAGGTGCTAGGAACACTGAAGCTTTCTTT.

J is TRBJ2-7 and V is TRBV18, with 7 nucleotides matching TRBD2. V lost 2 bases, J lost 0 bases, and 4 bases stayed unmatched. Per the germline V gene, CDR1 is KGHSH and CDR2 is LQKENI. The CDR3 loop spans 15 amino acids. CDR3 in DNA: TGTGCCAGCTCACCAGGGGGGGTGAGCTCCTACGAGCAGTACTTC. Its translation is CASSPGGVSSYEQYF.

The chain is built from TRBV7-9 and TRBJ1-3; 7 bases are shared with TRBD1. Trimming took 4 bases from V and 4 from J; bases not matched to a gene: 10. The CDR3 consists of 16 residues. Germline V gene lookup returns CDR1 SEHNR and CDR2 FQNEAQ (reference sequence). The CDR3 nucleotides are TGTGCCAGCAGCTACGTCGACAGGGTGAGGGGAAACACCATATATTTT. Its translation is CASSYVDRVRGNTIYF.

This chain joins TRBV7-9 and TRBJ1-3, with D uncertain. Germline assignment: CDR1 SEHNR and CDR2 FQNEAQ (reference sequence). V was trimmed by 2 bases and J by 7 bases, leaving 12 bases between them. The CDR3 consists of 14 residues. Here the CDR3 DNA reads TGTGCCAGCAGCTTAACTGGGAGCGCGAACACCATATATTTT. This sequence encodes CASSLTGSANTIYF.

Note on this clone: Other DNA sequences from this sample encode an identical CDR3 as well. The chain recombines TRBV19 with TRBJ2-7, with D tentatively TRBD2 (5 bases). Germline V CDR1 and CDR2: LNHDA, SQIVND (reference sequence). This CDR3 spans 15 amino acids. Trimming removed 3 bases at V and 0 bases at J, with 12 bases between. In nucleotides, the CDR3 is TGTGCCAGTAGTATTTTGGCGGGCGACTCCTACGAGCAGTACTTC. Encoded protein: CASSILAGDSYEQYF.

The J gene is TRBJ2-1, the V gene TRBV6-1; D may be TRBD1 (5 bases). Germline-derived CDR1 and CDR2 are MNHNS and SASEGT. Trimming removed 2 bases from V and 4 bases from J, with 15 bases in between. This CDR3 comprises 16 residues. Here the CDR3 DNA reads TGTGCCAGCAGTGAACAAATGGGGCAGCGTTACAATGAGCAGTTCTTC. Amino acid sequence: CASSEQMGQRYNEQFF.

This clone was seen a handful of times. The V and J genes are TRBV5-1 and TRBJ2-2; 8 bases map to TRBD2. This CDR3 spans 17 amino acids. Germline loops: CDR1 SGHRS, CDR2 YFSETQ. V was clipped by 0 bases and J by 5 bases; unmatched bases: 9. CDR3 nucleotides: TGCGCCAGCAGCTTGGAGGTCGAGCGGGGGAGGACCGGGGAGCTGTTTTTT. Translated, it gives CASSLEVERGRTGELFF.

The gene calls are TRBV7-9 and TRBJ1-2, with no clear D. Per the germline V gene, CDR1 is SEHNR and CDR2 is FQNEAQ (reference sequence). Trimming took 1 base from V and 4 from J, leaving 10 bases between them. CDR3 length equals 14 residues. Written as DNA, the CDR3 is TGTGCCAGCAGCTTAGGGGAAACTCGCTATGGCTACACCTTC. Translation: CASSLGETRYGYTF.

CDR3 sequence: CASRTGVVAGANVLTF. DNA of the CDR3: TGTGCCAGCCGCACCGGGGTGGTTGCCGGGGCCAACGTCCTGACTTTC. The chain carries TRBV7-2 and TRBJ2-6, with TRBD2 as a possible D gene (5 bases). V lost 8 bases and J lost 4, with 18 bases in between. This CDR3 has 16 amino acids. Germline CDR1 and CDR2: SGHTA and FQGNSA.

The V and J genes are TRBV16 and TRBJ1-1, with 8 bases identical to TRBD1. CDR3 length: 13 residues. V was clipped by 0 bases and J by 6 bases; unmatched bases: 0. Germline CDR1 KGHSY, CDR2 FQNENV. The CDR3, as DNA: TGTGCCAGCAGCCAATCGGACAGGGCTGAAGCTTTCTTT. Its protein is CASSQSDRAEAFF. The complete variable domain, with remaining parts taken from reference TRBV16 and TRBJ1-1, reads GEEVAQTPKHLVRGEGQKAKLYCAPIKGHSYVFWYQQVLKNEFKFLISFQNENVFDETGMPKERFSAKCLPNSPCSLEIQATKLEDSAVYFCASSQSDRAEAFFGQGTRLTVV.

This chain uses TRBV6-5 with TRBJ2-7; 8 nucleotides agree with TRBD2. V lost 4 bases and J lost 7; bases outside the gene matches: 6. This CDR3 comprises 13 residues. Per the germline V gene, CDR1 is MNHEY and CDR2 is SVGAGI. DNA for the CDR3: TGTGCCAGCAGTTCCCGGGGGGGAAGGGAGCAGTACTTC. Amino acid sequence: CASSSRGGREQYF.

This chain joins TRBV2 and TRBJ2-6, with a possible D match to TRBD1 (6 bases). Germline lookup yields CDR1 SNHLY and CDR2 FYNNEI. The V and J ends lost 3 bases and 0 bases respectively, with 12 bases between them. The CDR3 is 17 amino acids. The CDR3 DNA reads as TGTGCCAGCAGTGATGGGTACAGGGCCTCTGGGGCCAACGTCCTGACTTTC. Its translation is CASSDGYRASGANVLTF. The full variable domain, completed using reference TRBV2 and TRBJ2-6, is EPEVTQTPSHQVTQMGQEVILRCVPISNHLYFYWYRQILGQKVEFLVSFYNNEISEKSEIFDDQFSVERPDGSNFTLKIRSTKLEDSAMYFCASSDGYRASGANVLTFGAGSRLTVL.

The V and J genes are TRBV5-4 and TRBJ1-1; D unclear. Germline lookup yields CDR1 SGHNT and CDR2 YYREEE (reference sequence). V was pared by 0 bases and J by 1 base, with 13 bases between. The CDR3 is made up of 16 amino acids. CDR3 sequence reads: CASSLEAGSQNTEAFF. The CDR3 DNA reads TGTGCCAGCAGCTTGGAGGCGGGGTCCCAGAACACTGAAGCTTTCTTT.

The chain couples TRBV19 to TRBJ2-7; 13 bases fit TRBD2. Germline CDR1 and CDR2: LNHDA and SQIVND (reference sequence). V trimming: 9 bases; J trimming: 3 bases; junction bases outside the gene matches: 8. This CDR3 has 15 residues. The CDR3 bases are TGTGCCAGCGCTACTAGCGGGGGGGCCCTCTACGAGCAGTACTTC. Amino acids: CASATSGGALYEQYF.

The V and J genes are TRBV15 and TRBJ2-5; possible D gene TRBD1, 6 bases. The CDR3 spans 14 residues. The ends were cut back, 0 bases at V and 5 bases at J, with 10 bases in the middle. The germline CDR1 and CDR2 sequences are LNHNV and YYDKDF (reference sequence). This CDR3 is CATSRDRDKETQYF. The CDR3 bases are TGTGCCACCAGCAGAGATCGGGACAAGGAGACCCAGTACTTC.

V gene TRBV7-3 combines with J gene TRBJ2-1, with D perhaps matching TRBD1 or TRBD2 (5 bases each). Trimming left V 4 bases short and J 10 bases short, with 20 bases between. This CDR3 is built from 15 residues. Germline V CDR1 and CDR2: SGHTA, FQGTGA. The CDR3 nucleotides are TGTGCCAGCAGCTCATCGCGCGTGGTAGGGACCGAGCAGTTCTTC. Its protein product is CASSSSRVVGTEQFF. The variable domain in full, completed from reference TRBV7-3 and TRBJ2-1, reads GAGVSQTPSNKVTEKGKYVELRCDPISGHTALYWYRQSLGQGPEFLIYFQGTGAADDSGLPNDRFFAVRPEGSVSTLKIQRTERGDSAVYLCASSSSRVVGTEQFFGPGTRLTVL.

This clone was counted only a few times. The rearrangement uses TRBV20-1 and TRBJ1-2, with D uncertain. The V end was cut by 2 bases, the J end by 6 bases, with 7 bases between. This CDR3 has 11 residues. The germline V gene has CDR1 DFQATT and CDR2 SNEGSKA (reference sequence). CDR3 sequence (DNA): TGCAGTGCTAGACGCGGGAATGGCTACACCTTC. Its protein product is CSARRGNGYTF.

This clone was recorded a few times. The chain has TRBV19 and TRBJ1-3; D gene uncertain. This CDR3 contains 13 residues. The germline V gene has CDR1 LNHDA and CDR2 SQIVND (reference sequence). V was shortened by 4 bases and J by 1 base, with 5 bases between the two germline ends. The CDR3 nucleotides are TGTGCCAGTAGTAGAGGGTCTGGAAACACCATATATTTT. Protein product: CASSRGSGNTIYF.

Only a few counts were recorded for this clone. The chain recombines TRBV2 with TRBJ1-3; D not certain. Looked up from germline, CDR1 is SNHLY and CDR2 is FYNNEI. V gave up 4 bases and J gave up 3 bases, with 7 bases separating them. This CDR3 has 13 amino acids. CDR3 loop: CASSGGSGNTIYF. DNA for the CDR3: TGTGCCAGCAGTGGAGGCAGTGGAAACACCATATATTTT.

This chain connects TRBV5-1 to TRBJ1-2, with a tentative D call TRBD1 (6 bases). Trimming shortened V by 3 bases and J by 0 bases, and 12 bases separated the two germline ends. The CDR3 contains 15 residues. Germline V gene data show CDR1 as SGHRS and CDR2 as YFSETQ. This CDR3 is CASSSGTRANYGYTF. The CDR3 DNA follows: TGCGCCAGCAGCTCCGGGACAAGAGCTAACTATGGCTACACCTTC.